The 25 T cell receptor beta chains below were found in one sample sequenced in a study of naive and memory T cell subsets. Two oligonucleotides, mixed equimolar, formed the beta constant-region primer covering TRBC1 and TRBC2. Nested alpha and beta constant-region primers with the SP2 primer drove four PCR rounds on ligated cDNA. TCRdb independently ran MiXCR on the UMI-ligation and nested PCR reads; one entry per CDR3 protein. Among 95,000 to 150,000 distinct CDR3 sequences, approximately 37% were seen once, and the ten largest hold 0.75% to 1%. The sample comprised central memory CD4+ T cells from blood. Receptors were obtained from a human donor in good health.

This clonotype has a count of ten or more. The chain is built from TRBV20-1 and TRBJ2-7; unclear D gene. Germline V CDR1 and CDR2: DFQATT, SNEGSKA (reference sequence). The CDR3 is 14 amino acids. The V and J ends lost 6 bases and 3 bases respectively, with 18 bases between them. The CDR3 DNA reads as TGCAGTGCGACGGCCACGCACAAAGTCTACGAGCAGTACTTC. Its translation: CSATATHKVYEQYF.

The rearrangement uses TRBV15 and TRBJ2-1; TRBD2 matches 7 bases. The trim removed 0 bases at V and 4 bases at J, leaving 9 bases unmatched. This CDR3 is built from 17 residues. Looked up from germline, CDR1 is LNHNV and CDR2 is YYDKDF (reference sequence). CDR3 in DNA: TGTGCCACCAGCAGAGATCGCCTGGCTAGCGGATACAATGAGCAGTTCTTC. Translated: CATSRDRLASGYNEQFF.

The genes are TRBV20-1 and TRBJ2-1; 7 positions agree with TRBD2. Germline V lookup: CDR1 DFQATT, CDR2 SNEGSKA (reference sequence). CDR3 length: 13 amino acids. The J segment lost 7 bases and the V segment lost 7 bases, leaving 10 bases of the junction unmatched. This chain's CDR3 is CSGMRESRNEQFF. The DNA of the CDR3 is TGCAGTGGTATGCGGGAGAGCAGGAATGAGCAGTTCTTC.

The chain uses TRBV5-1 and TRBJ2-7; D is ambiguous. The ends were cut back, 4 bases at V and 7 bases at J, with 15 bases in the middle. The length of the CDR3 is 13 residues. Germline CDR1 reads SGHRS; CDR2 reads YFSETQ. The CDR3: CASSQDGAREQYF. The CDR3 DNA follows: TGCGCCAGCAGCCAGGACGGTGCCCGGGAGCAGTACTTC.

The CDR3 DNA reads TGTGCCAGCAGTCCCCCGGGAAGCCTCAATCAGCCCCAGCATTTT. As protein: CASSPPGSLNQPQHF. The V and J genes are TRBV6-6 and TRBJ1-5; unclear D gene. Trimming removed 5 bases at V and 3 bases at J, with 14 bases between. Per the germline V gene, CDR1 is MNHNY and CDR2 is SVGAGI (reference sequence). The CDR3 runs 15 residues.

This clonotype was observed at least ten times. This sequence joins TRBV29-1 and TRBJ2-1, with D possibly being TRBD1 or TRBD2 (6 bases each). The CDR3 sequence is 15 residues long. Germline V CDR1 and CDR2: SQVTM, ANQGSEA. V lost 6 bases, J lost 2 bases, and 17 bases lay in between. The CDR3 sequence: CSVKGGPMAYNEQFF. DNA of the CDR3: TGCAGCGTGAAAGGGGGGCCTATGGCCTACAATGAGCAGTTCTTC.

V is TRBV28 and J is TRBJ2-2, with 8 bases fitting TRBD2. The CDR3 consists of 15 residues. J gave up 4 bases and V 2 bases, and 3 bases lay outside the gene matches. Germline V CDR1 and CDR2: MDHEN, SYDVKM. The CDR3 DNA follows: TGTGCCAGCAGTTTAACTAGCGGCCCCACCGGGGAGCTGTTTTTT. It encodes CASSLTSGPTGELFF.

The rearrangement joins TRBV7-2 to TRBJ2-3, with 8 bases fitting TRBD1. J lost 1 base, V lost 5 bases, and 8 bases had no gene match. CDR3 size: 16 residues. CDR1 SGHTA and CDR2 FQGNSA come from the germline V gene. CDR3 DNA: TGTGCCAGCAGCGTAAGCAGGGGGCGAGGCACAGATACGCAGTATTTT. Protein: CASSVSRGRGTDTQYF.

This clonotype was found a few times. The rearrangement joins TRBV7-9 to TRBJ1-5; D unresolved. Germline V CDR1 and CDR2: SEHNR, FQNEAQ (reference sequence). V lost 2 bases, J lost 0 bases, and 5 bases lay in between. There are 14 residues in the CDR3. The CDR3 loop reads CASSLIGSNQPQHF. The DNA for the CDR3 is TGTGCCAGCAGCTTAATAGGTAGCAATCAGCCCCAGCATTTT. The full variable domain, with the rest looked up from reference TRBV7-9 and TRBJ1-5, is DTGVSQNPRHKITKRGQNVTFRCDPISEHNRLYWYRQTLGQGPEFLTYFQNEAQLEKSRLLSDRFSAERPKGSFSTLEIQRTEQGDSAMYLCASSLIGSNQPQHFGDGTRLSIL.

The chain has TRBV6-5 and TRBJ2-1; either TRBD1 or TRBD2 may supply D (5 bases each). Germline V lookup: CDR1 MNHEY, CDR2 SVGAGI. V was trimmed by 2 bases and J by 5 bases, leaving 16 bases between them. The CDR3 consists of 16 residues. The CDR3 nucleotides are TGTGCCAGCAGTTACGGGTCTGGGCAGGGAGACAATGAGCAGTTCTTC. Protein product: CASSYGSGQGDNEQFF.

This sequence joins TRBV7-2 and TRBJ2-3, with 13 bases lining up with TRBD2. The CDR3 covers 16 residues. From germline, CDR1 is SGHTA and CDR2 FQGNSA. Trimming took 1 base from V and 4 from J; bases not matched to a gene: 2. CDR3 bases: TGTGCCAGCAGCTTAGGGACTAGCGGGAGCCCAGATACGCAGTATTTT. Its translation is CASSLGTSGSPDTQYF.

The chain is built from TRBV28 and TRBJ2-1; D unresolved. Trimming cost V 5 bases and J 5 bases, with 16 bases left between them. This CDR3 is built from 15 residues. Germline V gene data show CDR1 as MDHEN and CDR2 as SYDVKM. The CDR3 is CASSVTPPLNNEQFF. CDR3 bases: TGTGCCAGCAGTGTGACTCCACCACTAAACAATGAGCAGTTCTTC.

In this sample, this clonotype turned up a few times. The chain employs TRBV4-2 and TRBJ2-3; tentatively, D is TRBD1 (5 bases). Germline-derived CDR1 and CDR2 are LGHNA and YNFKEQ. Trimming pared 4 bases from V and 3 bases from J, leaving 14 bases between. The CDR3 has 15 residues. CDR3: CASSRQGTQTDTQYF. The CDR3 DNA sequence: TGTGCCAGCAGCCGGCAGGGAACGCAAACAGATACGCAGTATTTT.

This clonotype has just a few counts. The J gene is TRBJ1-1, the V gene TRBV14; possibly TRBD1 for D (5 bases). Trimming took off 4 bases at V and 4 bases at J, with 19 bases between the two ends. CDR1 SGHDN and CDR2 FVKESK come from the germline V gene. This CDR3 is built from 16 residues. The CDR3 here is CASSPRHGGKGTEAFF. The CDR3 DNA is TGTGCCAGCAGCCCACGTCATGGGGGAAAGGGCACTGAAGCTTTCTTT.

This clonotype was seen only once. The V gene is TRBV29-1, the J gene TRBJ2-7; 7 positions match TRBD1. This CDR3 spans 13 amino acids. V lost 6 bases to trimming and J lost 5 bases; unmatched junction nucleotides: 10. Germline V gene sequence: CDR1 SQVTM, CDR2 ANQGSEA. The CDR3 nucleotides are TGCAGCGTCATAACAGGGGTGAATGACGAGCAGTACTTC. Its protein product is CSVITGVNDEQYF.

V gene TRBV28 combines with J gene TRBJ2-3; D uncertain. The CDR3 covers 14 residues. Deletions cut 2 bases from V and 2 bases from J, with 8 bases between. Germline V CDR1 and CDR2: MDHEN, SYDVKM. The CDR3 sequence: CASSLGFYTDTQYF. As DNA, the CDR3 is TGTGCCAGCAGTTTAGGCTTCTACACAGATACGCAGTATTTT.

This clonotype was seen only a few times. The chain combines TRBV29-1 with TRBJ2-3; perhaps TRBD1 as D (6 bases). Germline CDR1 and CDR2: SQVTM and ANQGSEA. Deletions cut 6 bases from V and 4 bases from J, with 11 bases between. The CDR3 is 12 amino acids. CDR3 protein: CSVGRGSDTQYF. For the CDR3, the DNA is TGCAGCGTGGGCAGGGGTTCAGATACGCAGTATTTT.

The chain links TRBV10-3 to TRBJ2-7; 7 bases fit TRBD1. The CDR3 runs to 14 residues. Germline trimming cut 3 bases from V and 6 bases from J; bases unmatched to any gene: 8. CDR1 and CDR2 (germline): ENHRY, SYGVKD. CDR3 nucleotides: TGTGCCATCAGTGATTTTACAGGGGTCAGCGAGCAGTACTTC. Amino acids: CAISDFTGVSEQYF.

This clonotype was counted a few times. This chain links TRBV29-1 with TRBJ1-2; TRBD1 matches at 8 bases. V gave up 6 bases and J gave up 6 bases; unmatched junction bases: 9. In germline, CDR1 is SQVTM, CDR2 ANQGSEA. This CDR3 spans 13 amino acids. The CDR3: CSVRMDRADGYTF. CDR3 nucleotides: TGCAGCGTGAGGATGGACAGGGCGGATGGCTACACCTTC.

This clonotype has just a few counts. V is TRBV21-1 and J is TRBJ2-4; the DNA was not compared with TRBD1, the D call given in the table. TRBV21-1 is a listed pseudogene. The CDR3 is 20 amino acids. The DNA for the CDR3 is TGTGCCAGCAGCAAAGTGAATCCGGACGAAAGGCAGGGGAAGGAAAACATTCAGTACTTC. Amino acid sequence: CASSKVNPDERQGKENIQYF.

This chain links TRBV5-4 with TRBJ2-1, with 8 positions matching TRBD2. CDR3 length equals 16 residues. Per the germline V gene, CDR1 is SGHNT and CDR2 is YYREEE (reference sequence). The junction had 9 bases not matched to a gene; V was cut back by 0 bases and J by 7 bases. The CDR3 DNA is TGTGCCAGCAGCTTGGGAGGAGCGGGAGAACGGAATGAGCAGTTCTTC. Amino acid sequence: CASSLGGAGERNEQFF. The entire variable domain, with the rest obtained from reference TRBV5-4 and TRBJ2-1, is as follows: ETGVTQSPTHLIKTRGQQVTLRCSSQSGHNTVSWYQQALGQGPQFIFQYYREEENGRGNFPPRFSGLQFPNYSSELNVNALELDDSALYLCASSLGGAGERNEQFFGPGTRLTVL.

This clonotype was recorded once. This chain joins TRBV12-3 or TRBV12-4 and TRBJ2-5, with unresolved D. The CDR3 sequence is 12 residues long. Trimming shortened V by 4 bases and J by 9 bases, and 12 bases separated the two germline ends. The CDR3 DNA reads as TGTGCCAGCAGTTCCAGTTTCACCGCCCAGTACTTC. It yields the protein CASSSSFTAQYF.

This chain links TRBV20-1 with TRBJ2-1, with TRBD1 identical over 7 bases. Germline CDR1 and CDR2: DFQATT and SNEGSKA (reference sequence). V gave up 0 bases and J gave up 6 bases; unmatched junction bases: 8. The CDR3 runs to 15 residues. In DNA, the CDR3 is TGCAGTGCTAGAGATTCTCTGACAGGGCTCAATGAGCAGTTCTTC. Translated, it gives CSARDSLTGLNEQFF.

This clonotype was recorded only once. This sequence joins TRBV6-2 or TRBV6-3 and TRBJ1-6, with D possibly matching TRBD1 (5 bases). This CDR3 spans 17 amino acids. CDR1 MNHEY and CDR2 SVGEGT come from the germline V gene. V was cut by 6 bases and J by 1 base, with 16 bases left in between. The CDR3 loop is CASRPGTSGSYNSPLHF. The CDR3 nucleotides are TGTGCCAGCAGACCGGGGACCTCCGGGTCCTATAATTCACCCCTCCACTTT.

The J gene is TRBJ1-1, the V gene TRBV6-5; TRBD1 matches 9 bases. Trimming cost V 2 bases and J 4 bases; bases outside gene matches: 2. Per germline, CDR1 MNHEY and CDR2 SVGAGI. This CDR3 comprises 14 residues. CDR3 amino acids: CASSYRDRATEAFF. The CDR3 nucleotides read TGTGCCAGCAGTTACCGGGACAGGGCCACTGAAGCTTTCTTT.